The 9 T cell receptor beta chains given below trace back to one sample, sequenced in a study of cytomegalovirus exposure and HLA in healthy donors. PCR primers comprised 60 Vbeta and 13 Jbeta primers. Profiling relied on immunoSEQ multiplex PCR, and the TCRdb table lists in-frame clones only, not all of them. The sample lists around 130,000 clones; under 90% were seen once. Sequencing input: PBMCs. All receptors derive from a woman aged 40-49 years in good health and CMV-seronegative.

The CDR3 DNA is TGTGCCAGCAGCATTAGACGGGGTGAAAAACTGTTTTTT. Translated, it gives CASSIRRGEKLFF. The chain employs TRBV28 and TRBJ1-4; the D is unclear. The V end was cut by 6 bases, the J end by 7 bases, with 12 bases between. The CDR3 contains 13 residues. The germline V gene encodes CDR1 MDHEN and CDR2 SYDVKM.

CDR3 DNA sequence: TGTGCCAGCAGCGCCGAACAGGGGGCGGGCTTCTCGGAGACCCAGTACTTC. Protein product: CASSAEQGAGFSETQYF. This rearrangement joins TRBV5-6 to TRBJ2-5; 9 nucleotides line up with TRBD1. The CDR3 consists of 17 residues. Per germline, CDR1 SGHDT and CDR2 YYEEEE. The V segment lost 4 bases and the J segment 5 bases; nucleotides outside the gene matches: 15. Drawing the rest from reference TRBV5-6 and TRBJ2-5, the complete variable domain is DAGVTQSPTHLIKTRGQQVTLRCSPKSGHDTVSWYQQALGQGPQFIFQYYEEEERQRGNFPDRFSGHQFPNYSSELNVNALLLGDSALYLCASSAEQGAGFSETQYFGPGTRLLVL.

The J gene is TRBJ2-5, the V gene TRBV10-2; D ambiguous. The CDR3 sequence is 11 residues long. CDR1 WSHSY and CDR2 SAAADI come from the germline V gene. The germline V and J ends were trimmed by 4 bases and 5 bases, with 5 bases remaining between them. The CDR3 loop is CASSGPETQYF. For the CDR3, the DNA is TGCGCCAGCAGTGGGCCGGAGACCCAGTACTTC.

This chain's CDR3 is CASSHPTLRDRGASCTQYF. The CDR3 DNA is TGCGCCAGCAGCCATCCTACCCTCCGGGACAGGGGGGCAAGTTGTACGCAGTATTTT. The chain links TRBV4-1 to TRBJ2-3, with 11 bases aligning to TRBD1. This CDR3 contains 19 residues. V lost 3 bases, J lost 8 bases, and 19 bases stayed unmatched. From germline, CDR1 is MGHRA and CDR2 YSYEKL.

This chain links TRBV6-5 with TRBJ2-1; TRBD1 matches 8 bases. Germline CDR1 MNHEY, CDR2 SVGAGI. After removal of 3 bases from V and 2 bases from J, the junction contained 3 bases not matched to a gene. There are 15 residues in the CDR3. CDR3 bases: TGTGCCAGCAGTTATGGGACAGGAGCCTACAATGAGCAGTTCTTC. As protein: CASSYGTGAYNEQFF.

This clone was picked up one time. The gene calls are TRBV19 and TRBJ2-7, with a tentative D call TRBD2 (6 bases). The CDR3 contains 15 residues. V was clipped by 6 bases and J by 3 bases, with 18 bases between them. Germline lookup yields CDR1 LNHDA and CDR2 SQIVND (reference sequence). The CDR3 here is CASRRSGDGLYEQYF. As DNA, the CDR3 is TGTGCCAGTAGACGTTCGGGAGACGGGCTCTACGAGCAGTACTTC.

The chain carries TRBV6-6 and TRBJ1-2, with D perhaps matching TRBD1 (6 bases). CDR3 length: 15 residues. CDR1 MNHNY and CDR2 SVGAGI come from the germline V gene (reference sequence). The ends were cut back, 4 bases at V and 7 bases at J, with 19 bases in the middle. CDR3 coding DNA: TGTGCCAGCAGTTTAAGAGGGGCGGGGGCCGGTGGCTACACCTTC. Translating it yields CASSLRGAGAGGYTF.

This chain joins TRBV18 and TRBJ1-6; D uncertain. The CDR3 spans 13 residues. Trimming shortened V by 6 bases and J by 8 bases, and 11 bases separated the two germline ends. Per the germline V gene, CDR1 is KGHSH and CDR2 is LQKENI. The CDR3 region has the DNA TGTGCCAGCTCCCCGGCCGGGGATTCACCCCTCCACTTT. Protein sequence: CASSPAGDSPLHF.

The V gene is TRBV19, the J gene TRBJ1-2; 9 nucleotides align to TRBD1. V trimming: 7 bases; J trimming: 2 bases; junction bases outside the gene matches: 8. The CDR3 is 15 amino acids. Germline V gene lookup returns CDR1 LNHDA and CDR2 SQIVND (reference sequence). This CDR3 reads CASTDGQGINYGYTF. The CDR3 nucleotides are TGTGCCAGTACGGATGGACAGGGGATCAACTATGGCTACACCTTC.